This T cell receptor beta chain was identified in a study of blood T cell repertoires in COVID-19. Study-wide background: Researchers got acute and convalescent COVID-19 samples from the United States, Italy and Spain. The cDNA or gDNA used as material had been derived from T cells, B-cell-depleted T cells, or PBMCs.

The CDR3 sequence is 12 residues long. The sample holds one count of this clone. An end of the junction does not agree with germline; a read error may underlie this. Two negative PCRs, clearance, or symptom resolution had been documented for recovered Cohort 3 donors. Clones were read by immunoSEQ multiplex PCR, and TCRdb kept only the in-frame ones, dropping some. The data contain about 210,000 clones, around 90% of them singletons. Sequencing was done on a sample of PBMCs or T cells enriched from blood (not recorded which). J is TRBJ1-1 and V is TRBV12-3 or TRBV12-4; D is unclear. The clonotype was recovered from a woman between 18 and 30 years old who had recovered from COVID-19. The chain's CDR3 is CASSFENSEAFF. Written as DNA, the CDR3 is TGTGCCAGCAGTTTTGAGAACTCTGAAGCTTTCTTT.